This T cell receptor beta chain was sequenced for a study of CD8 T cells in ankylosing spondylitis. Losses at the gene ends were 4 bases for V and 5 bases for J; bases not matched to a gene: 12. Germline V gene sequence: CDR1 SGHRS, CDR2 YFSETQ. The CDR3 sequence is 17 residues long. 5'-RACE, quantitative and with molecular barcodes, yielded the TCR beta libraries. TCRdb processed the 5' RACE reads anew with MiXCR; each CDR3 protein has one entry. Here the sample spans a few hundred thousand distinct CDR3 sequences, less than 10% being singletons. Comments on this clonotype: Its specificity is not known.

Study-wide results and limits: In synovial fluid and blood from reactive arthritis, some motif variants were previously reported. Characteristic of ankylosing spondylitis blood, it appeared, was a TCR beta motif comprising eight highly homologous variants. Reportedly, disease-linked clones are significantly enriched in ankylosing spondylitis patients' matched synovial fluid. CD8+ cells made up the disease-linked clones, which were relatively rare in peripheral blood.

The J gene is TRBJ2-5, the V gene TRBV5-1; the match to TRBD2 covers 12 bases. The TCR comes from a male donor with ankylosing spondylitis. The source material was blood, either unsorted or a sorted T cell fraction (not recorded which). Written as DNA, the CDR3 is TGCGCCAGCAGCATGCTGACTAGCGGGAGAACAGTCGAGACCCAGTACTTC. Protein sequence: CASSMLTSGRTVETQYF.